This TCR beta chain was captured in a study of response to subunit inactivated influenza vaccine. The length of the CDR3 is 15 residues. With 3 bases clipped from V and 6 bases from J, the junction kept 4 bases outside the gene matches. Remarks on this clonotype: Its antigen is undetermined.

Broader study findings: After each seasonal influenza vaccination, few new T cells are recruited, the authors suggested.

TCRdb called the RT-PCR reads again in MiXCR, with one record for every CDR3 protein. The sample has roughly 710,000 distinct CDR3 sequences; 14% are singletons. The V gene is TRBV12-3 or TRBV12-4, the J gene TRBJ1-6; 8 positions agree with TRBD1. The input for sequencing was PBMCs from blood, taken about 14 days before vaccination. The TCR comes from a man aged 50 to 59 who received an inactivated influenza vaccine. The CDR3: CASSFTGGINSPLHF. Written as DNA, the CDR3 is TGTGCCAGCAGTTTTACAGGGGGGATTAATTCACCCCTCCACTTT.